The text below deals with one TCR beta chain. The antigen remains unidentified. These data belong to a study of T cells in localized non-small cell lung cancer. The study's findings and limits: Elevated circulating T cell density in blood was associated with longer overall survival. Measurement of T cell clonality placed uninvolved adjacent lung highest, above the level in tumor.

Data came from immunoSEQ multiplex PCR; TCRdb stores just in-frame clones and leaves some out. The sample carries 15,000 or so clones, 75% to 90% recorded once. This sequence was found in a female donor of 60 years or more with stage III squamous cell lung carcinoma. This specimen consisted of peripheral blood, obtained before any cancer treatment.

This CDR3 reads CASSLVGLAEPYNEQFF. The CDR3 DNA is TGTGCCAGCAGCTTAGTGGGACTAGCGGAACCCTACAATGAGCAGTTCTTC. The J gene is TRBJ2-1, the V gene TRBV11-1, with 11 bases identical to TRBD2. V shed 1 base and J 2 bases; nucleotides not matched to a gene: 4. Germline loops: CDR1 SGHAT, CDR2 FQDESV (reference sequence). The CDR3 loop spans 17 amino acids. The variable domain in full, completed from reference TRBV11-1 and TRBJ2-1, reads EAEVAQSPRYKITEKSQAVAFWCDPISGHATLYWYRQILGQGPELLVQFQDESVVDDSQLPKDRFSAERLKGVDSTLKIQPAELGDSAMYLCASSLVGLAEPYNEQFFGPGTRLTVL.